These 18 T cell receptor beta chains were all obtained from the same sample, sequenced in a study of blood T cell repertoires in COVID-19. Only in-frame clones appear in the TCRdb table, and some are missing; sequencing was by immunoSEQ multiplex PCR. Here the sample spans roughly 120,000 clones, 85% to 90% being singletons. Sequences were obtained from peripheral blood. The origin of the receptors is a man older than 75 with acute or convalescent COVID-19.

This clone was observed a single time. The rearrangement uses TRBV3-1 (or the pseudogene TRBV3-2) and TRBJ2-7; D is possibly TRBD2 (7 bases). The CDR3 is 15 residues long. V dropped 1 base and J dropped 4 bases, with 14 bases sitting between them. The germline gives CDR1 LGHDT, CDR2 YNNKEL (reference sequence). DNA for the CDR3: TGTGCCAGCAGCCAAGTGTCGGGGGGCCCTTACGAGCAGTACTTC. It specifies CASSQVSGGPYEQYF.

CDR3 loop: CASSQRGEQYF. CDR3 in DNA: TGTGCCAGCAGCCAACGGGGAGAGCAGTACTTC. The chain links TRBV3-1 (or the pseudogene TRBV3-2) to TRBJ2-7, with a tentative D call TRBD2 (5 bases). This CDR3 has 11 residues. V lost 2 bases, J lost 7 bases, and 6 bases lay in between. Germline CDR1 is LGHDT and CDR2 is YNNKEL (reference sequence).

This chain connects TRBV19 to TRBJ2-1; 8 positions agree with TRBD1. Germline V gives CDR1 LNHDA, CDR2 SQIVND (reference sequence). The CDR3 extends over 13 amino acids. Unmatched junction bases numbered 11, after V lost 11 bases and J lost 8 bases. CDR3: CAGSRTGSDEQFF. As DNA, the CDR3 is TGTGCCGGCTCGCGGACAGGGAGCGATGAGCAGTTCTTC.

The genes are TRBV24-1 and TRBJ2-5; D not certain. Per germline, CDR1 KGHDR and CDR2 SFDVKD. The CDR3 has 13 amino acids. V was cut by 4 bases and J by 2 bases, with 7 bases left in between. CDR3 bases: TGTGCCACCAGTGAGGCTAGTCAAGAGACCCAGTACTTC. It is translated as CATSEASQETQYF.

This clone turned up a few times. This sequence joins TRBV28 and TRBJ2-1; a possible D gene is TRBD2 (5 bases). Germline loops: CDR1 MDHEN, CDR2 SYDVKM. The V end lost 8 bases, the J end lost 4 bases, and 15 bases lay between the germline ends. This CDR3 has 14 amino acids. CDR3 loop: CASLEGTKYNEQFF. CDR3 nucleotides: TGTGCCAGCCTCGAGGGTACGAAGTACAATGAGCAGTTCTTC.

This chain connects TRBV3-1 (or the pseudogene TRBV3-2) to TRBJ1-2, with TRBD1 matching 7 bases. The V and J ends lost 2 bases and 1 base, in that order; junction bases with no gene match: 4. The CDR3 runs to 15 residues. CDR1 is LGHDT and CDR2 is YNNKEL in the germline V gene (reference sequence). The CDR3 DNA reads as TGTGCCAGCAGCCAACCGGGACAGCGTAACTATGGCTACACCTTC. Its translation: CASSQPGQRNYGYTF.

The V gene is TRBV7-3, the J gene TRBJ1-1, with TRBD1 identical over 10 bases. This CDR3 is 12 amino acids long. Germline V lookup: CDR1 SGHTA, CDR2 FQGTGA. With 3 bases clipped from V and 10 bases from J, the junction kept 2 bases outside the gene matches. This CDR3 is CASSFGTGAAFF. The CDR3 DNA reads as TGTGCCAGCAGCTTTGGGACAGGGGCAGCTTTCTTT. Filled out from reference TRBV7-3 and TRBJ1-1, the complete variable domain reads GAGVSQTPSNKVTEKGKYVELRCDPISGHTALYWYRQSLGQGPEFLIYFQGTGAADDSGLPNDRFFAVRPEGSVSTLKIQRTERGDSAVYLCASSFGTGAAFFGQGTRLTVV.

A few counts support this clone. This chain's CDR3 is CASSDSTGTIQYF. Here the CDR3 DNA reads TGTGCCAGCAGTGACTCGACAGGAACAATTCAGTACTTC. V and J are TRBV6-4 and TRBJ2-4; D is perhaps TRBD1 (6 bases). V shed 0 bases and J shed 10 bases, with 10 bases lying between them. Germline V gives CDR1 MRHNA, CDR2 SNTAGT. The CDR3 covers 13 residues.

The chain couples TRBV6-5 to TRBJ1-5; 7 bases fit TRBD1. Looked up from germline, CDR1 is MNHEY and CDR2 is SVGAGI. The CDR3 totals 13 residues. V was clipped by 6 bases and J by 7 bases; unmatched bases: 6. The CDR3 nucleotides are TGTGCCAGCAGGCAGGGGGTTGGACAGCCCCAGCATTTT. Protein product: CASRQGVGQPQHF.

The chain combines TRBV7-3 with TRBJ2-2; a weak D match, TRBD2 (5 bases). Germline loops: CDR1 SGHTA, CDR2 FQGTGA. V was clipped by 2 bases and J by 2 bases, with 12 bases between them. This CDR3 is built from 16 residues. CDR3 nucleotides: TGTGCCAGCAGCTTATTTAGGACGGGAAACACCGGGGAGCTGTTTTTT. As protein: CASSLFRTGNTGELFF.

The chain uses TRBV11-2 and TRBJ2-7, with 7 bases lining up with TRBD1. CDR3 length equals 15 residues. The V gene end was trimmed by 4 bases and the J gene end by 6 bases; junction bases not matched to a gene: 12. The germline V gene has CDR1 SGHAT and CDR2 FQNNGV. CDR3 sequence: CASSSIDRVGREQYF. As DNA, the CDR3 is TGTGCCAGCAGCTCGATCGACAGGGTGGGACGCGAGCAGTACTTC.

The chain recombines TRBV19 with TRBJ1-5; D may be TRBD1 (5 bases). The CDR3 extends over 15 amino acids. Trimming removed 3 bases at V and 5 bases at J, with 14 bases between. From germline, CDR1 is LNHDA and CDR2 SQIVND (reference sequence). Written as DNA, the CDR3 is TGTGCCAGTAGTATGACAGCCGTTGGGGATCAGCCCCAGCATTTT. Protein sequence: CASSMTAVGDQPQHF.

V is TRBV5-4 and J is TRBJ2-1; no reliable D call. CDR1 and CDR2 (germline): SGHNT, YYREEE (reference sequence). The V end lost 4 bases, the J end lost 6 bases, and 5 bases lay between the germline ends. This CDR3 contains 11 residues. CDR3 bases: TGTGCCAGCAGCGGGCTCAATGAGCAGTTCTTC. It encodes CASSGLNEQFF. Full variable domain (rest looked up from reference TRBV5-4 and TRBJ2-1): ETGVTQSPTHLIKTRGQQVTLRCSSQSGHNTVSWYQQALGQGPQFIFQYYREEENGRGNFPPRFSGLQFPNYSSELNVNALELDDSALYLCASSGLNEQFFGPGTRLTVL.

V and J are TRBV7-9 and TRBJ2-4; the match to TRBD1 covers 9 bases. V lost 0 bases, J lost 7 bases, and 1 base stayed unmatched. The CDR3 contains 14 residues. The germline V gene encodes CDR1 SEHNR and CDR2 FQNEAQ (reference sequence). The DNA for the CDR3 is TGTGCCAGCAGCTTAGCGGGACAGGGCAACATTCAGTACTTC. Its translation is CASSLAGQGNIQYF.

The V gene is TRBV28, the J gene TRBJ2-7; possible D gene TRBD1, 6 bases. The length of the CDR3 is 15 residues. V was shortened by 3 bases and J by 2 bases, with 14 bases between the two germline ends. In germline, CDR1 is MDHEN, CDR2 SYDVKM. The CDR3 region is CASSFGGEFPYEQYF. CDR3 DNA: TGTGCCAGCAGTTTTGGGGGCGAATTCCCCTACGAGCAGTACTTC.

The gene calls are TRBV19 and TRBJ2-3; 9 bases match TRBD2. J gave up 5 bases and V 4 bases, and 7 bases lay outside the gene matches. This CDR3 is 15 amino acids long. Germline CDR1 is LNHDA and CDR2 is SQIVND (reference sequence). The CDR3 nucleotides are TGTGCCAGTAGTAACTTTGGCGGGGGGGGAGATACGCAGTATTTT. Translating gives CASSNFGGGGDTQYF.

The chain has TRBV25-1 and TRBJ1-1, with D perhaps TRBD1 (5 bases). V was trimmed by 4 bases and J by 3 bases, leaving 12 bases between them. Germline loops: CDR1 MGHDK, CDR2 SYGVNS. CDR3 size: 14 residues. The CDR3 is CASSGGVLDTEAFF. DNA for the CDR3: TGTGCCAGCAGTGGGGGGGTTTTGGACACTGAAGCTTTCTTT.

This chain joins TRBV9 and TRBJ2-3; 8 positions match TRBD1. The CDR3 contains 14 residues. Trimming at V came to 5 bases and at J to 3 bases, leaving 5 bases not matched to a gene. Germline loops: CDR1 SGDLS, CDR2 YYNGEE. This chain's CDR3 is CASRGQGATDTQYF. The CDR3 DNA sequence: TGTGCCAGCAGGGGTCAGGGGGCAACAGATACGCAGTATTTT. The whole variable domain, filled in from reference TRBV9 and TRBJ2-3, reads DSGVTQTPKHLITATGQRVTLRCSPRSGDLSVYWYQQSLDQGLQFLIQYYNGEERAKGNILERFSAQQFPDLHSELNLSSLELGDSALYFCASRGQGATDTQYFGPGTRLTVL.